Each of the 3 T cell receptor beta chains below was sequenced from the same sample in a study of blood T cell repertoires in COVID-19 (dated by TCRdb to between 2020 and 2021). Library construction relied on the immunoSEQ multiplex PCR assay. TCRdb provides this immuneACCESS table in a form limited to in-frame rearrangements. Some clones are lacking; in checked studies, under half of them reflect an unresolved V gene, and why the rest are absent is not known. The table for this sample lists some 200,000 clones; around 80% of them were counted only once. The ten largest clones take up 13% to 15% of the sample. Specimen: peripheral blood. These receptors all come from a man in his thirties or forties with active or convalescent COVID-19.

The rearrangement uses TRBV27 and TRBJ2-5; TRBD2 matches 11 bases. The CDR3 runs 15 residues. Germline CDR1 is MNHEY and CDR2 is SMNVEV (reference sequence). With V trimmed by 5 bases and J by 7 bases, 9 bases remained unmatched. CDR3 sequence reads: CASSKLAGAERTQYF. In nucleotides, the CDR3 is TGTGCCAGCAGTAAACTAGCGGGGGCGGAACGGACCCAGTACTTC.

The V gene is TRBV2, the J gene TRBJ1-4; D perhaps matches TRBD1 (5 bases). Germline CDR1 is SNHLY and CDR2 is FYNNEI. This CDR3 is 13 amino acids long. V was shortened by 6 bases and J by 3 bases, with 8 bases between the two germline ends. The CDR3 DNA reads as TGTGCCAGCAGGGACACCTCTAATGAAAAACTGTTTTTT. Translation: CASRDTSNEKLFF.

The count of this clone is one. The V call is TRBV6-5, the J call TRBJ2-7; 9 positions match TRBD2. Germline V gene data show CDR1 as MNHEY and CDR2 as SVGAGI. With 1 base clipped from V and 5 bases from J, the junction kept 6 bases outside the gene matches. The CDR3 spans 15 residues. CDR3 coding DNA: TGTGCCAGCAGTTACTTAGCGGGAGCCGGGGACGAGCAGTACTTC. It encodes CASSYLAGAGDEQYF.